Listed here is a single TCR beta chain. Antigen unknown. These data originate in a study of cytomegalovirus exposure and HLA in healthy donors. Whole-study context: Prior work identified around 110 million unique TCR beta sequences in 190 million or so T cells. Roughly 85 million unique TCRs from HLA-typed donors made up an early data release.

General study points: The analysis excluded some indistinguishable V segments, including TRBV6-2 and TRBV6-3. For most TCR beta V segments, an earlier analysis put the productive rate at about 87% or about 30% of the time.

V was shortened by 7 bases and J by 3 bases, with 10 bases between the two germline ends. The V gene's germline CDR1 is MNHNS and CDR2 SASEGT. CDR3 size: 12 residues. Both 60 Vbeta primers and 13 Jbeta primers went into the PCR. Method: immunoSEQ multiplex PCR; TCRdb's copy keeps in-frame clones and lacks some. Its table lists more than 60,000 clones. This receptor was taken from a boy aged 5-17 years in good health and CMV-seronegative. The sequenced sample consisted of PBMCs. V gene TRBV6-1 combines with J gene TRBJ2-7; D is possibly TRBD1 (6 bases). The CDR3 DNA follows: TGTGCCAGCATGCTACAGGGCTACGAGCAGTACTTC. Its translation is CASMLQGYEQYF.